The following is a T cell receptor beta chain sequence with its context. The data belong to a study of blood T cell repertoires in COVID-19. Study as a whole: The cDNA or gDNA used as material had been derived from T cells, B-cell-depleted T cells, or PBMCs.

Germline assignment: CDR1 LNHNV and CDR2 YYDKDF (reference sequence). This CDR3 is 14 amino acids long. The V end lost 1 base, the J end lost 5 bases, and 11 bases lay between the germline ends. In the authors' methods: Nucleated cell counts were estimated from reference gene primer amplification. This table comes from immunoSEQ multiplex PCR, and its TCRdb copy is limited to in-frame clones, with some not included. The V and J calls and the clone size are those of that table, but D and trimming were determined from the DNA. The table has around 190,000 clones, about 80% seen once. This TCR derives from a human donor in a cohort sampled during active COVID-19. The material sequenced was peripheral blood. The gene calls are TRBV15 and TRBJ2-5; D is perhaps TRBD1 (6 bases). The CDR3 region is CATSRVGQGETQYF. Written as DNA, the CDR3 is TGTGCCACCAGCAGAGTTGGGCAGGGGGAGACCCAGTACTTC.